This T cell receptor (beta chain) was identified during a study of blood T cell repertoires in COVID-19. At the level of the study: There were acute and convalescent COVID-19 samples, and they came from the United States, Italy and Spain. From T cells, B-cell-depleted T cells, or PBMCs came the material, which was cDNA or gDNA.

Original processing methods: Nucleated cell number was recorded as an estimate derived from reference gene primer amplification. Assay used: immunoSEQ multiplex PCR; TCRdb lists only in-frame clones, some missing. V, J and clone size are those of that table, while D and trimming were read from the DNA. This table has about 400,000 clones, 80% to 90% appearing once. Looked up from germline, CDR1 is MNHNS and CDR2 is SASEGT. The V and J ends lost 0 bases and 4 bases respectively, with 13 bases between them. The CDR3 length is 16 residues. This clonotype originated in a man between 40 and 49 years old with acute or convalescent COVID-19. The chain joins TRBV6-1 to TRBJ1-5; perhaps TRBD1 as D (5 bases). Sequences were obtained from peripheral blood. In DNA, the CDR3 is TGTGCCAGCAGTGAAGCTTTCGCGGGGGGAAATCAGCCCCAGCATTTT. Translation gives CASSEAFAGGNQPQHF.